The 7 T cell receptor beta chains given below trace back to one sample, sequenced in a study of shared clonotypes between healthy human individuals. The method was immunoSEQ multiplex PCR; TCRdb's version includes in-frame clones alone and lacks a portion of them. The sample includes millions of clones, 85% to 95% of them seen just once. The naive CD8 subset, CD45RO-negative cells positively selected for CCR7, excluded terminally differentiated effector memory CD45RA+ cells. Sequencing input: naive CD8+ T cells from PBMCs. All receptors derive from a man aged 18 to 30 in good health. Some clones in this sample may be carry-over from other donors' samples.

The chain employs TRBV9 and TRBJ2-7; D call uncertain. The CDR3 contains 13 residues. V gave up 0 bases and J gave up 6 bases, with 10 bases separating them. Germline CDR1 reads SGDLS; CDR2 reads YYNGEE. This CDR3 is CASSVATLGEQYF. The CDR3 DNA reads TGTGCCAGCAGCGTAGCGACCCTGGGCGAGCAGTACTTC.

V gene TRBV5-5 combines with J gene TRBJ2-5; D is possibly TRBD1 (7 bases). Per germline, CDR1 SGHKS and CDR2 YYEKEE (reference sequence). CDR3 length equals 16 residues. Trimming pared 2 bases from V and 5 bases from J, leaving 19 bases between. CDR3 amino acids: CASSFRDSLREETQYF. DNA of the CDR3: TGTGCCAGCAGCTTCCGGGACAGCCTTCGGGAGGAGACCCAGTACTTC.

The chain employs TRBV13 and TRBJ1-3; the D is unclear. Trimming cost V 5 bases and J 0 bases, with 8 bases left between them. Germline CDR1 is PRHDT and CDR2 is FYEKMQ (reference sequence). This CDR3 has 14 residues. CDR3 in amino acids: CASSPQASGNTIYF. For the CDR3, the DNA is TGTGCCAGCAGCCCCCAGGCCTCTGGAAACACCATATATTTT.

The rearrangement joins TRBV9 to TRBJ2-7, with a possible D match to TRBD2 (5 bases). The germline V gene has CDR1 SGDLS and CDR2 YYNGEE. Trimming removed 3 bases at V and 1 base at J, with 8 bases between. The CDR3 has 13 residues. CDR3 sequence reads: CASSEDLSYEQYF. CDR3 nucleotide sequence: TGTGCCAGCAGCGAGGACTTATCCTACGAGCAGTACTTC.

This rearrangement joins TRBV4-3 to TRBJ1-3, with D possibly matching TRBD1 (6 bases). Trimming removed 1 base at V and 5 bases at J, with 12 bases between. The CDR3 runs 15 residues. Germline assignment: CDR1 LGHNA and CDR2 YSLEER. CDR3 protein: CASSQGTADRNTIYF. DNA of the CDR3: TGCGCCAGCAGCCAAGGGACAGCGGATAGAAACACCATATATTTT.

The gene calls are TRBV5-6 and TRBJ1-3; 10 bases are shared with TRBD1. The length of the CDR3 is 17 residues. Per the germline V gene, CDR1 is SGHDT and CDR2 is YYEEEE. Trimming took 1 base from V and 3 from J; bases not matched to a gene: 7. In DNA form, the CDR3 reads TGTGCCAGCAGCTTGTTTCAGGGGACAGGGGATGGAAACACCATATATTTT. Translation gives CASSLFQGTGDGNTIYF.

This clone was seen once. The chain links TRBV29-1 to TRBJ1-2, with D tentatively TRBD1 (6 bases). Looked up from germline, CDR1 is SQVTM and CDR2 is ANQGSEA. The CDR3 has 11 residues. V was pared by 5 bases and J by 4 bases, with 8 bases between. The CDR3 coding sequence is TGCAGCGTTCCGGACAGCTATGGCTACACCTTC. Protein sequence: CSVPDSYGYTF.